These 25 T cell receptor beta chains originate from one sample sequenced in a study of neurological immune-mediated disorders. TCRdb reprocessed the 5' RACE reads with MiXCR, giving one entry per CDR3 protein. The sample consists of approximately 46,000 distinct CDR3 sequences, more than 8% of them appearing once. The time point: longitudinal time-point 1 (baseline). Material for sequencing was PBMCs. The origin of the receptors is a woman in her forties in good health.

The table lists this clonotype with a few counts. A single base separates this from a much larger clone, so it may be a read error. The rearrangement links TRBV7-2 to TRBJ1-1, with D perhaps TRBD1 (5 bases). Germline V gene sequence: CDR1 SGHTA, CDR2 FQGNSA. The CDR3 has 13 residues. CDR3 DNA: TGTGCCAACAGCTGGGACCAAAACACTGAAGCTTTCTTT. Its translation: CANSWDQNTEAFF.

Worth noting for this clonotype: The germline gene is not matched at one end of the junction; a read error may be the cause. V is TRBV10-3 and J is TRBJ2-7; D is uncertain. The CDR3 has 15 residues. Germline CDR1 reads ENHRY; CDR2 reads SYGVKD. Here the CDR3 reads CVIIQVGTYTYEQYF. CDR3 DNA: TGTGTCATCATCCAGGTGGGCACATACACCTACGAGCAGTACTTC.

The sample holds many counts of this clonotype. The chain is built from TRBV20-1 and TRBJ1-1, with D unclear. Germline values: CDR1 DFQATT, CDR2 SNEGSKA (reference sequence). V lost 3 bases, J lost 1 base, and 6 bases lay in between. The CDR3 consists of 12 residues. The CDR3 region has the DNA TGCAGTGCTAGTCCCGGGAACACTGAAGCTTTCTTT. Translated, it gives CSASPGNTEAFF.

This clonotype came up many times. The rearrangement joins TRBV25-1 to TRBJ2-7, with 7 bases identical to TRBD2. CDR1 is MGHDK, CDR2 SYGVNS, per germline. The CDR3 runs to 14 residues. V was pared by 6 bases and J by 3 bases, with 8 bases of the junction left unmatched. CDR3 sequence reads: CASSDGAGLYEQYF. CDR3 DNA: TGTGCCAGCAGCGACGGAGCGGGGCTCTACGAGCAGTACTTC.

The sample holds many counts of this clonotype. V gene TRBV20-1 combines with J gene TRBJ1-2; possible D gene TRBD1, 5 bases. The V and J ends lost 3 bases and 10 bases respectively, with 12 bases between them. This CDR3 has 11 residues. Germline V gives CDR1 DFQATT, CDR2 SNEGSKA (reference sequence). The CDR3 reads CSASLQGDYTF. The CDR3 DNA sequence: TGCAGTGCTAGTCTTCAGGGCGACTACACCTTC.

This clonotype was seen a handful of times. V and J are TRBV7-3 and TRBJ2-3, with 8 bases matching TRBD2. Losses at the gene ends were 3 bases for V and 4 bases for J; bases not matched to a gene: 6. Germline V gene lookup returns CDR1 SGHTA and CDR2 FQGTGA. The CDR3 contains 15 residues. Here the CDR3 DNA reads TGTGCCAGCAGCTTCTTGCCTAGCGGGTCAGATACGCAGTATTTT. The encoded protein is CASSFLPSGSDTQYF.

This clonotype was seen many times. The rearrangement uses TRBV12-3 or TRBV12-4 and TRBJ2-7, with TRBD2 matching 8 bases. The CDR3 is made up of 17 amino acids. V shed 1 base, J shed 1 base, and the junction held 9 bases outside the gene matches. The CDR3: CASSLGGLVAGSYEQYF. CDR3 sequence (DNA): TGTGCCAGCAGTTTAGGGGGCCTCGTAGCGGGGTCCTACGAGCAGTACTTC.

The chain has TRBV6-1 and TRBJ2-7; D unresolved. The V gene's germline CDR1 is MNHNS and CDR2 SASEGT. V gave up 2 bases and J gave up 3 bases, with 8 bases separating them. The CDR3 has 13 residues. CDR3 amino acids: CASSEPVDYEQYF. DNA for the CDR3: TGTGCCAGCAGTGAACCCGTTGACTACGAGCAGTACTTC.

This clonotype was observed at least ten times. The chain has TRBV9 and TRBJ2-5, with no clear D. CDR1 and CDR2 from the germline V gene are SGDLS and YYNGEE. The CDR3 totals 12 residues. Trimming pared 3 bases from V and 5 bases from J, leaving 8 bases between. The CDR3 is CASSGVVETQYF. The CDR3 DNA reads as TGTGCCAGCAGCGGGGTGGTGGAGACCCAGTACTTC.

CDR3 sequence: CASSHANLGQHPRQETQYF. CDR3 DNA: TGTGCCAGCAGCCACGCGAATCTTGGACAGCACCCGCGTCAAGAGACCCAGTACTTC. V gene TRBV7-9 combines with J gene TRBJ2-5, with D tentatively TRBD1 (6 bases). Trimming stripped 5 bases from V and 2 bases from J, with 27 bases between. This CDR3 has 19 residues. Germline values: CDR1 SEHNR, CDR2 FQNEAQ (reference sequence).

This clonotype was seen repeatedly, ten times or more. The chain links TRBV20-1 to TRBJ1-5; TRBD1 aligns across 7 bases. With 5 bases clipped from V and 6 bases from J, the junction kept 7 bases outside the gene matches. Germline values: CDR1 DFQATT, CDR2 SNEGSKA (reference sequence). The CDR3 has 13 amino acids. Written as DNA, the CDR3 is TGCAGTGCTCGACAGGGATTGGTTCAGCCCCAGCATTTT. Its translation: CSARQGLVQPQHF.

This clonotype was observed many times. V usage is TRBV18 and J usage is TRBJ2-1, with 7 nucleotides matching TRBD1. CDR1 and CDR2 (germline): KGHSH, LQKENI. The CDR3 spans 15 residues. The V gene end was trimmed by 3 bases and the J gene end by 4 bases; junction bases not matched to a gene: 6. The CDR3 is CASSPGTGQYNEQFF. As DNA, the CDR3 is TGTGCCAGCTCACCGGGCACGGGACAGTACAATGAGCAGTTCTTC. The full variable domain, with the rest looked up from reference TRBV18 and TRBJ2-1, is NAGVMQNPRHLVRRRGQEARLRCSPMKGHSHVYWYRQLPEEGLKFMVYLQKENIIDESGMPKERFSAEFPKEGPSILRIQQVVRGDSAAYFCASSPGTGQYNEQFFGPGTRLTVL.

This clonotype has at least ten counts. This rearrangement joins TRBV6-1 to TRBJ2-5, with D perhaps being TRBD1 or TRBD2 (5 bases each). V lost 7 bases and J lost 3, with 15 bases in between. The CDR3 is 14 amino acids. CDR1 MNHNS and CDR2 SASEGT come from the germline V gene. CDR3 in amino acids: CASTPGGTEETQYF. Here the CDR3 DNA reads TGTGCCAGCACCCCCGGTGGGACCGAAGAGACCCAGTACTTC.

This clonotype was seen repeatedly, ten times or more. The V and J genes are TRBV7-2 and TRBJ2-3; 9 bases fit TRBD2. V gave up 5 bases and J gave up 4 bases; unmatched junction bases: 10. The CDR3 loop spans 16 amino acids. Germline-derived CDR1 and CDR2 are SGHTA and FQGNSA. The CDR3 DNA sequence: TGTGCCAGCAGCCCCCGGGCGGGGGGGCGGGCAGATACGCAGTATTTT. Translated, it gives CASSPRAGGRADTQYF.

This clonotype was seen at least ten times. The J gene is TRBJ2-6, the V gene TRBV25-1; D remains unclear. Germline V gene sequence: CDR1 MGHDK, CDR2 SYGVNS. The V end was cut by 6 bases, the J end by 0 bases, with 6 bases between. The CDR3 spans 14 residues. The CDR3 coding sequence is TGTGCCAGCAGCTCCGGCTCTGGGGCCAACGTCCTGACTTTC. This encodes CASSSGSGANVLTF.

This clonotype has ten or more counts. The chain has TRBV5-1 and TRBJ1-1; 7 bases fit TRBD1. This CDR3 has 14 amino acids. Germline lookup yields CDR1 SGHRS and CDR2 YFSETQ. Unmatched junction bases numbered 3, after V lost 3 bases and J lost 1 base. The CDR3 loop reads CASSWGQTNTEAFF. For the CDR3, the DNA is TGCGCCAGCAGCTGGGGACAGACGAACACTGAAGCTTTCTTT. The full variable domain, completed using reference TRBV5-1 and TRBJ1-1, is KAGVTQTPRYLIKTRGQQVTLSCSPISGHRSVSWYQQTPGQGLQFLFEYFSETQRNKGNFPGRFSGRQFSNSRSEMNVSTLELGDSALYLCASSWGQTNTEAFFGQGTRLTVV.

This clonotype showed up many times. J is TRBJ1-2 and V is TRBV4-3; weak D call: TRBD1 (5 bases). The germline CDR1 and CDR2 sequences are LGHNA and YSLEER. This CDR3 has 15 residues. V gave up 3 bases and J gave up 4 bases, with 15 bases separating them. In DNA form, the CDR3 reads TGCGCCAGCAGCCATGAGACCCAGGGTTCCTATGGCTACACCTTC. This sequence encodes CASSHETQGSYGYTF.

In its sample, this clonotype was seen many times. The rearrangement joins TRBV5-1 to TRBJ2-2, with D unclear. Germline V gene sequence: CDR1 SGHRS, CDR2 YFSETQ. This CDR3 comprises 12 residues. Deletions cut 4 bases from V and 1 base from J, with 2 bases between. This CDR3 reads CASSMNTGELFF. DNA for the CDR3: TGCGCCAGCAGCATGAACACCGGGGAGCTGTTTTTT.

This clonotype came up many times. The CDR3 nucleotides read TGCAGCGTTGAAGGGACAGCCCGGAGGGGCTACACCTTC. Translating gives CSVEGTARRGYTF. This chain joins TRBV29-1 and TRBJ1-2; a weak D match, TRBD1 (6 bases). Trimming shortened V by 1 base and J by 8 bases, and 14 bases separated the two germline ends. This CDR3 comprises 13 residues. From germline, CDR1 is SQVTM and CDR2 ANQGSEA.

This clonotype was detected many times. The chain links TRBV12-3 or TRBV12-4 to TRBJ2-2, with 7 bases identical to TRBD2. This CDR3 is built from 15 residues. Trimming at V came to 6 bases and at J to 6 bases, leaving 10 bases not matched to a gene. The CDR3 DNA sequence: TGTGCCAGCAGACCCGGGGAGGGGATATCCGGGGAGCTGTTTTTT. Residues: CASRPGEGISGELFF.

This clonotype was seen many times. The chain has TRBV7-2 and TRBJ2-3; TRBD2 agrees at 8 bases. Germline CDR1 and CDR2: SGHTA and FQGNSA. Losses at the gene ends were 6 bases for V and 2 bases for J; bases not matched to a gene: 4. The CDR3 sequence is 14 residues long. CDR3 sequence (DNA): TGTGCCAGCAGACCGGGGGGGAACACAGATACGCAGTATTTT. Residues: CASRPGGNTDTQYF.

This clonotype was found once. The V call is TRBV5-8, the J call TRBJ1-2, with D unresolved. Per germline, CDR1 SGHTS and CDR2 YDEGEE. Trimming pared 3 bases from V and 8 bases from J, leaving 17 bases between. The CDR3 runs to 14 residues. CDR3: CASSSPGWEDGYTF. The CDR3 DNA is TGTGCCAGCAGCTCCCCGGGGTGGGAAGACGGCTACACCTTC.

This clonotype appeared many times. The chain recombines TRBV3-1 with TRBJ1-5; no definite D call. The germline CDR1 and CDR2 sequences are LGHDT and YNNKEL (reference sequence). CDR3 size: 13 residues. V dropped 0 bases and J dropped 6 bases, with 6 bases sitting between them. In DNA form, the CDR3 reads TGTGCCAGCAGCCAAGATAGAGCTCAGCCCCAGCATTTT. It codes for CASSQDRAQPQHF.

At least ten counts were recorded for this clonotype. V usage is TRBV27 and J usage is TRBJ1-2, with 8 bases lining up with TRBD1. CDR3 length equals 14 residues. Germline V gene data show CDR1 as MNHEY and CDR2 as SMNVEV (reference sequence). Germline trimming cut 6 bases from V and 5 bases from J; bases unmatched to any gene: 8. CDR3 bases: TGTGCCAGCAGACCGGGGGACAGGCTTTATGGCTACACCTTC. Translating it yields CASRPGDRLYGYTF.

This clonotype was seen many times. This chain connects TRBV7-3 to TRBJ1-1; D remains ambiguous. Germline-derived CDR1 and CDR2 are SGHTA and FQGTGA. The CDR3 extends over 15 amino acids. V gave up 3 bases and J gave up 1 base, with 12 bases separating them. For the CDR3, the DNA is TGTGCCAGCAGCTTGGGAGGGATAGGGAACACTGAAGCTTTCTTT. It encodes CASSLGGIGNTEAFF.